The TCR beta chain under discussion was sequenced for a study of T cells after yellow fever vaccination. Study conclusions and caveats: Across the CD4 and CD8 compartments, a small share of clonotypes was present in both. Secondary responses were weaker yet peaked faster, day 5 versus 15.

Trimming took 2 bases from V and 5 from J; bases not matched to a gene: 14. This CDR3 has 17 amino acids. Germline lookup yields CDR1 SGHDT and CDR2 YYEEEE. This clonotype was found a few times. The antigen is unknown. Template switching with 5'RACE generated the TCR cDNA and added a universal primer site and UMIs. TCRdb called the 5' RACE reads again in MiXCR, with one record for every CDR3 protein. The table includes 250,000 to 350,000 distinct CDR3 sequences, roughly 7% detected once. The sample in question was PBMCs, obtained more than 35 days after the first yellow fever vaccination. The J gene is TRBJ2-3, the V gene TRBV5-6; 7 positions agree with TRBD1. The receptor's source is a man aged 18-30 years who received the YFV17D yellow fever vaccine. CDR3 loop: CASSFVTGTESGDTQYF. In nucleotides, the CDR3 is TGTGCCAGCAGCTTCGTTACCGGGACAGAAAGTGGAGATACGCAGTATTTT.